This TCR beta chain was sequenced in a study of control samples from healthy donors and cancer patients. The method was immunoSEQ multiplex PCR; TCRdb's version includes in-frame clones alone and lacks a portion of them. Here the sample spans 120,000 or so clones, approximately 95% being singletons. Germline loops: CDR1 SEHNR, CDR2 FQNEAQ (reference sequence). The CDR3 is made up of 16 amino acids. V was shortened by 5 bases and J by 4 bases, with 18 bases between the two germline ends. The TCR comes from a young man in good health. Sequencing input: blood. This chain joins TRBV7-9 and TRBJ1-3; D perhaps matches TRBD1 (5 bases). The CDR3 nucleotides read TGTGCCAGCAGCACCCCCGAAGGGGCTCCCGGAAACACCATATATTTT. Translated: CASSTPEGAPGNTIYF. Using reference TRBV7-9 and TRBJ1-3 for the parts outside the CDR3, the full variable domain is DTGVSQNPRHKITKRGQNVTFRCDPISEHNRLYWYRQTLGQGPEFLTYFQNEAQLEKSRLLSDRFSAERPKGSFSTLEIQRTEQGDSAMYLCASSTPEGAPGNTIYFGEGSWLTVV.